The text below deals with one T cell receptor beta chain. What it recognizes is unknown. Trimming took off 6 bases at V and 1 base at J, with 14 bases between the two ends. The CDR3 has 15 residues. Germline loops: CDR1 ENHRY, CDR2 SYGVKD. Method: immunoSEQ multiplex PCR; TCRdb's copy keeps in-frame clones and lacks some. Of approximately 84,000 clones listed, 70% to 90% were seen once; the top ten hold more than 9%. These data originate in a study of T cell responses to AZD1222 COVID-19 vaccine. Whole-study findings and limits: Two doses of AZD1222 preceded a rise in Spike-specific TCR breadth and depth. The donor cohort was predominantly white British with a female majority, and clonal diversity may have been underestimated. The peak T cell response came first, and repertoires were sampled only after it.

The chain combines TRBV10-3 with TRBJ2-3; D possibly uses TRBD1 or TRBD2 (5 bases each). The material was peripheral blood, obtained 28 days after the second AZD1222 dose. The source of this sequence is an adult who received the AZD1222 COVID-19 vaccine. The CDR3 nucleotides read TGTGCCATCAGCGGACACCCAGCGGGCACAGATACGCAGTATTTT. This sequence encodes CAISGHPAGTDTQYF.